This TCR beta chain was recovered during a study of T cell repertoires in aging, cancer and after chemotherapy. Study details: Paired samples before and after chemotherapy came from glioblastoma patients receiving temozolomide-based therapy.

The V gene lost 3 bases and the J gene lost 7 bases, with 17 bases spanning the gap. Germline V CDR1 and CDR2: KGHDR, SFDVKD. CDR3 length equals 15 residues. In this sample, this clonotype turned up once. Its specificity is unknown. TCR beta rearrangements were amplified from peripheral blood genomic DNA. Study results and limitations: In healthy donors, age-related TCR diversity loss mainly reflected lost richness. Median generation probability rose over the chemotherapy interval in each cancer cohort, suggesting rebound thymic output. Untreated cancer patients had significantly lower blood TCR diversity than age-matched healthy donors.

Multiplex touch-down PCR with TRB-A/B primers amplified rearranged V-D-J TRB sequences. One entry per CDR3 protein, called by TCRdb with MiXCR from the multiplex PCR reads. Found here are thousands of distinct CDR3 sequences, 40% of them singletons; the top ten hold around 60%. Sequencing input: blood. The sequence was collected from a human donor with a solid tumor. This chain uses TRBV24-1 with TRBJ1-1; unclear D gene. CDR3 amino acids: CATSDPRLPGGEAFF. The CDR3 bases are TGTGCCACCAGTGATCCAAGACTCCCAGGAGGTGAAGCTTTCTTT.